These T cell receptor beta chains were read from a single sample in a study of beta chain features in type 1 diabetes. Measured with immunoSEQ multiplex PCR; TCRdb has only the in-frame clones, and not every one. In the table there are a few hundred thousand clones, about 10% of which are singletons. What was sequenced was central memory CD4+ T cells from blood. These receptors all stem from a young man with type 1 diabetes. The CDR3 runs from the conserved cysteine through the conserved F or W. D genes are given only for firm matches. Not every row has a clone size; where given, it reads once, few, many or a size class.

clone size,J gene,CDR3 length,V gene,D gene,CDR3 protein,CDR3 DNA
many,TRBJ1-1,13,TRBV28,TRBD1,CASGLQGGTEAFF,TGTGCCAGCGGGTTACAGGGGGGCACTGAAGCTTTCTTT
NA,TRBJ2-3,15,TRBV18,NA,CASSPPGRRLDTQYF,TGTGCCAGCTCGCCTCCGGGACGGCGGCTAGATACGCAGTATTTT
NA,TRBJ2-7,18,TRBV4-3,TRBD2,CASSQDRGWREVPYEQYF,TGCGCCAGCAGCCAAGATAGGGGGTGGCGGGAGGTCCCCTACGAGCAGTACTTC
few,TRBJ2-7,15,TRBV5-1,TRBD1,CASSPPGTGTYEQYF,TGCGCCAGCAGCCCCCCGGGGACAGGTACCTACGAGCAGTACTTC
few,TRBJ1-1,16,TRBV6-6,NA,CASSYSMQPKNTEAFF,TGTGCCAGCAGTTACTCGATGCAGCCGAAAAACACTGAAGCTTTCTTT
NA,TRBJ2-2,16,TRBV6-6,NA,CASSTHRPGGPGELFF,TGTGCCAGCAGTACACACAGGCCTGGGGGCCCCGGGGAGCTGTTTTTT
few,TRBJ2-5,16,TRBV7-2,NA,CASSLEGFRRRETQYF,TGTGCCAGCAGCTTAGAGGGCTTTAGGAGGAGGGAGACCCAGTACTTC
NA,TRBJ2-7,16,TRBV7-2,TRBD1,CASSSPGQGAFYEQYF,TGTGCCAGCAGCTCTCCGGGACAGGGGGCTTTCTACGAGCAGTACTTC
few,TRBJ1-4,15,TRBV18,TRBD1,CASSPSRQGGEKLFF,TGTGCCAGCTCACCATCTCGACAGGGCGGGGAAAAACTGTTTTTT
few,TRBJ2-1,13,TRBV7-9,NA,CASRPEPEGEQFF,TGTGCCAGCAGACCAGAACCGGAAGGTGAGCAGTTCTTC
many,TRBJ1-5,13,TRBV7-2,NA,CASSLELNQPQHF,TGTGCCAGCAGTCTAGAACTAAATCAGCCCCAGCATTTT
few,TRBJ2-7,11,TRBV11-2,NA,CASSLAGEQYF,TGTGCCAGCAGCTTAGCAGGCGAGCAGTACTTC
few,TRBJ2-7,15,TRBV28,NA,CASSFLGIGADEQYF,TGTGCCAGCAGCTTCCTAGGTATCGGGGCCGACGAGCAGTACTTC
many,TRBJ2-5,14,TRBV10-3,TRBD2,CAISEGLAMETQYF,TGTGCCATCAGTGAGGGACTAGCGATGGAGACCCAGTACTTC
many,TRBJ2-5,11,TRBV7-9,NA,CASRLEETQYF,TGTGCCAGCAGGCTGGAAGAGACCCAGTACTTC
NA,TRBJ1-6,14,TRBV5-1,NA,CASSSGTINSPLHF,TGCGCCAGCAGTTCTGGGACCATAAATTCACCCCTCCACTTT
NA,TRBJ2-7,14,TRBV2,TRBD2,CASSAWGLADEQYF,TGTGCCAGCAGTGCCTGGGGACTAGCGGACGAGCAGTACTTC
many,TRBJ2-5,14,TRBV19,NA,CASSIGGQQETQYF,TGTGCCAGTAGTATCGGGGGACAGCAAGAGACCCAGTACTTC
NA,TRBJ1-4,15,TRBV4-3,TRBD1,CASSQVGTGNEKLFF,TGCGCCAGCAGCCAAGTCGGGACAGGGAATGAAAAACTGTTTTTT
NA,TRBJ2-7,14,TRBV14,TRBD1,CASSPGTGSIEQYF,TGTGCCAGCAGCCCCGGGACAGGGTCGATCGAGCAGTACTTC
NA,TRBJ1-1,15,TRBV7-2,NA,CASSLGGVTNTEAFF,TGTGCCAGCAGCTTAGGCGGGGTTACGAACACTGAAGCTTTCTTT
few,TRBJ2-2,12,TRBV28,NA,CASTEASGELFF,TGTGCCAGCACCGAGGCATCCGGGGAGCTGTTTTTT
few,TRBJ2-7,15,TRBV7-6,NA,CASIPRPDSTYEQYF,TGTGCCAGCATCCCCCGCCCGGACAGTACCTACGAGCAGTACTTC
few,TRBJ1-2,14,TRBV27,TRBD1,CASSPNYRGNGYTF,TGTGCCAGCAGTCCGAACTACAGGGGGAACGGCTACACCTTC
NA,TRBJ1-6,17,TRBV10-2,TRBD1,CASRLQTGQRYNSPLHF,TGCGCCAGCAGGCTTCAGACAGGGCAAAGATATAATTCACCCCTCCACTTT
many,TRBJ2-2,13,TRBV28,NA,CASSLDNTGELFF,TGTGCCAGCAGCCTTGACAACACCGGGGAGCTGTTTTTT
few,TRBJ1-5,14,TRBV7-9,NA,CASSSQGLNQPQHF,TGTGCCAGCAGTTCACAGGGACTAAATCAGCCCCAGCATTTT
NA,TRBJ2-5,11,TRBV7-9,NA,CASSWGETQYF,TGTGCCAGCAGCTGGGGGGAGACCCAGTACTTC
once,TRBJ2-3,11,TRBV2,NA,CASRGVNTQYF,TGTGCCAGCAGGGGGGTGAATACGCAGTATTTT
few,TRBJ2-7,14,TRBV30,NA,CAWSYSGRTYEQYF,TGTGCCTGGAGTTATAGTGGCAGGACATACGAGCAGTACTTC
NA,TRBJ1-2,12,TRBV2,NA,CASSERGGGYTF,TGTGCCAGCAGCGAGAGGGGGGGTGGCTACACCTTC
NA,TRBJ1-1,14,TRBV5-1,NA,CASSLLQANTEAFF,TGCGCCAGCAGCTTGCTACAGGCGAACACTGAAGCTTTCTTT
NA,TRBJ2-5,17,TRBV4-2,TRBD2,CASSQELLAGVEKTQYF,TGTGCCAGCAGCCAAGAACTACTAGCGGGAGTTGAGAAGACCCAGTACTTC
few,TRBJ2-7,14,TRBV5-4,NA,CASALRAGSYEQYF,TGTGCCAGCGCATTAAGGGCAGGGTCCTACGAGCAGTACTTC
few,TRBJ1-5,16,TRBV18,NA,CASSPGSLAANQPQHF,TGTGCCAGCTCACCAGGGTCGTTGGCGGCCAATCAGCCCCAGCATTTT
few,TRBJ2-7,13,TRBV6-6,NA,CASGSASEGEQYF,TGTGCCAGCGGAAGTGCTAGCGAGGGCGAGCAGTACTTC
few,TRBJ1-1,12,TRBV4-3,NA,CASSQVGEQAFF,TGCGCCAGCAGCCAGGTGGGGGAACAAGCTTTCTTT
NA,TRBJ2-2,13,TRBV6-5,NA,CASSSINTGELFF,TGTGCCAGCAGTTCTATAAACACCGGGGAGCTGTTTTTT
few,TRBJ1-1,15,TRBV6-5,NA,CASSYSRGGNTEAFF,TGTGCCAGCAGTTACTCACGGGGGGGCAACACTGAAGCTTTCTTT
few,TRBJ1-1,13,TRBV11-2,NA,CASSTHGGAEAFF,TGTGCCAGCAGCACCCACGGGGGGGCTGAAGCTTTCTTT
NA,TRBJ1-2,11,TRBV7-9,NA,CASSLEYGYTF,TGTGCCAGCAGTTTGGAATATGGCTACACCTTC
NA,TRBJ2-5,14,TRBV7-9,TRBD2,CASSRGGLQETQYF,TGTGCCAGCAGCCGGGGGGGGCTGCAAGAGACCCAGTACTTC
NA,TRBJ1-5,21,TRBV6-1,TRBD1,CASSEALGQRNLLYSNQPQHF,TGTGCCAGCAGTGAAGCGCTGGGACAGCGAAACTTACTTTATAGCAATCAGCCCCAGCATTTT
NA,TRBJ2-7,14,TRBV7-9,TRBD2,CASTLTSGSQEQYF,TGTGCCAGCACCCTGACTAGCGGGAGTCAAGAGCAGTACTTC
NA,TRBJ2-3,14,TRBV2,NA,CASITKRGTDTQYF,TGTGCCAGCATCACAAAGAGGGGCACAGATACGCAGTATTTT